The present T cell receptor beta chain was sequenced within a study of T cell repertoires in cytomegalovirus infection. CDR3 length equals 15 residues. V gave up 5 bases and J gave up 5 bases; unmatched junction bases: 6. From germline, CDR1 is SGHAT and CDR2 FQNNGV. In TCRdb, the reads were re-called with MiXCR into one record per CDR3 protein. The table includes around 170,000 distinct CDR3 sequences, approximately 17% detected once. The sample comprised CD8+ T cells from PBMCs. This TCR was sampled from a human donor in good health (CMV status not recorded). Some clones in this sample may be carry-over from other donors' samples. The chain recombines TRBV11-2 with TRBJ1-1; 12 bases agree with TRBD1. In DNA, the CDR3 is TGTGCCAGCAGCGGGGACAGGGGGCGAGGGACTGAAGCTTTCTTT. Translating gives CASSGDRGRGTEAFF.